A selection of T cell receptor beta chains follows, all from one sample in a study of cytomegalovirus exposure and HLA in healthy donors. Produced via immunoSEQ multiplex PCR; TCRdb's table is partial and in-frame only. The data contain 55,000 to 75,000 clones, around 73% of them singletons. The specimen was PBMCs. These receptor sequences come from a girl aged 5-17 years in good health and CMV-seropositive. CDR3s include the opening cysteine and the closing phenylalanine or tryptophan. A D gene is named only where the DNA matches it firmly. The size of a clone is reported for some rows only, either as once, few or many, or as a class for expanded clones.

V gene	clone size	J gene	D gene	CDR3 DNA	CDR3 protein
TRBV15	NA	TRBJ2-5	NA	TGTGCCACCAGCAGAGATAAGGGGTACCAAGAGACCCAGTACTTC	CATSRDKGYQETQYF
TRBV7-2	NA	TRBJ2-7	NA	TGTGCCAGCAGCTTAGTGGCGGGCCTCATCCTCTCCTACGAGCAGTACTTC	CASSLVAGLILSYEQYF
TRBV14	NA	TRBJ2-7	TRBD1	TGTGCCAGCAGCCAAGGTCCCCCGACAGGGAGAAGGTACTTC	CASSQGPPTGRRYF
TRBV29-1	NA	TRBJ1-1	NA	TGCAGCGTTCTCCCTAGACAGGTCCATGAAGCTTTCTTT	CSVLPRQVHEAFF
TRBV30	NA	TRBJ1-5	TRBD1	TGTGCCTGGAGTTCGGGACAGGGGATGAATCAGCCCCAGCATTTT	CAWSSGQGMNQPQHF
TRBV25-1	NA	TRBJ1-1	NA	TGTGCCAGCAGTCGAGGGAACACTGAAGCTTTCTTT	CASSRGNTEAFF
TRBV21-1	once	TRBJ2-7	NA	TGTGCCAGCAGCCCCGGCGGGGACCGTGCTACCTACGAGCAGTACTTC	CASSPGGDRATYEQYF
TRBV27	few	TRBJ2-7	TRBD1	TGTGCCAGCAGTTTAAATACAGGGGGCCACGAGCAGTACTTC	CASSLNTGGHEQYF
TRBV30	NA	TRBJ2-5	TRBD2	TGTGCCTGGAGTGTAGATGCGGGGGGTGCCCAGTACTTC	CAWSVDAGGAQYF
TRBV2	NA	TRBJ2-5	TRBD1	TGTGCCAGCAGTGAAGGGGACAGGGGTCAAGAGACCCAGTACTTC	CASSEGDRGQETQYF
TRBV7-2	NA	TRBJ1-1	NA	TGTGCCAGCAGCGAGGGTAGGGCCCTTGAAGCTTTCTTT	CASSEGRALEAFF
TRBV28	NA	TRBJ2-5	NA	TGTGCCAGTCATTCTCTAGCCGGGGAGACCCAGTACTTC	CASHSLAGETQYF
TRBV6-4	many	TRBJ2-1	TRBD1	TGTGCCAGCAGCGTAACAGGGGGCTTTAATGAGCAGTTCTTC	CASSVTGGFNEQFF
TRBV30	NA	TRBJ2-7	TRBD1	TGTGCCTGGAGTCGGGACAGTAGAATCTACGAGCAGTACTTC	CAWSRDSRIYEQYF
TRBV4-1	once	TRBJ2-3	TRBD1	TGCGCCAGCAGCCGGACAGGGGGCCCCACAGATACGCAGTATTTT	CASSRTGGPTDTQYF
TRBV7-9	NA	TRBJ1-1	NA	TGTGCCAGCAGCCCCGGGGGGGAGGCAAATGAAGCTTTCTTT	CASSPGGEANEAFF
TRBV28	NA	TRBJ1-1	NA	TGTGCCAGCAGCGACGGATCCGGTAGGGGTGAAGCTTTCTTT	CASSDGSGRGEAFF
TRBV9	NA	TRBJ1-3	NA	TGTGCCAGCAGCGCGAGGGCACGGTCTGGAAACACCATATATTTT	CASSARARSGNTIYF
TRBV2	NA	TRBJ2-5	NA	TGTGCCAGCAGTCCGTACGCAGAAGAGACCCAGTACTTC	CASSPYAEETQYF
TRBV28	NA	TRBJ1-5	NA	TGTGCCAGCAATCTTCAGGCACCGTTTAATCAGCCCCAGCATTTT	CASNLQAPFNQPQHF
TRBV14	NA	TRBJ2-7	TRBD1	TGTGCCAGCAGCCAACTTGACAGGGGAAACGAGCAGTACTTC	CASSQLDRGNEQYF
TRBV28	NA	TRBJ2-2	TRBD2	TGTGCCAGCAGCCCGACCCTTAGCGGGAGGGCCTCCGGGGAGCTGTTTTTT	CASSPTLSGRASGELFF
TRBV30	NA	TRBJ1-3	NA	TGTGCCTGGAGCAGCTCTGGAAACACCATATATTTT	CAWSSSGNTIYF
TRBV6-1	NA	TRBJ1-6	TRBD1	TGTGCCAGCAGCCACACAGGGGCTTCTTCACCCCTCCACTTT	CASSHTGASSPLHF
TRBV6-1	NA	TRBJ2-3	NA	TGTGCCAGCAGTGACCTTATACAGGCAGCGGATACGCAGTATTTT	CASSDLIQAADTQYF
TRBV11-2	NA	TRBJ2-2	NA	TGTGCCAGCAGCTCAATACATATCGCGAACACCGGGGAGCTGTTTTTT	CASSSIHIANTGELFF
TRBV5-6	NA	TRBJ1-1	NA	TGTGCCAGCAGCCTCGGGGCGGACTACATGAACACTGAAGCTTTCTTT	CASSLGADYMNTEAFF
TRBV18	NA	TRBJ1-2	TRBD1	TGTGCCAGCTCACCTCCACGACAGGGACATGGCTACACCTTC	CASSPPRQGHGYTF
TRBV7-2	once	TRBJ2-1	TRBD2	TGTGCCAGCAGCTTAGCTCCCGGACTAGCGGGCCCAAAGGGGAATGAGCAGTTCTTC	CASSLAPGLAGPKGNEQFF
TRBV5-8	NA	TRBJ2-2	NA	TGTGCCAGCAGCTTTGCTCCGGTGTACACCGGGGAGCTGTTTTTT	CASSFAPVYTGELFF
TRBV28	NA	TRBJ1-1	TRBD1	TGTGCCAGCGGTAGACAGGGGACGAACACTGAAGCTTTCTTT	CASGRQGTNTEAFF
TRBV5-6	once	TRBJ2-7	NA	TGTGCCAGCAGCTTGGTCCAGGGCGACGAGCAGTACTTC	CASSLVQGDEQYF
TRBV19	NA	TRBJ1-2	NA	TGTGCCAGTAGTATAGATGGAGGGGCGGATGGCTACACCTTC	CASSIDGGADGYTF
TRBV2	NA	TRBJ2-7	TRBD1	TGTGCCAGCACTAGAGGGTCGGGACAGGGGGCGCTCGAGCAGTACTTC	CASTRGSGQGALEQYF
TRBV29-1	once	TRBJ2-3	TRBD2	TGCAGCGTCCGACTAGCGGGCGGGGGGGATACGCAGTATTTT	CSVRLAGGGDTQYF
TRBV6-1	NA	TRBJ1-2	NA	TGTGCCAGCAGTGCCCTTGGGACTTCCGCTTATGGCTACACCTTC	CASSALGTSAYGYTF
TRBV28	NA	TRBJ2-5	TRBD1	TGTGCCAGCAGTTTTTTGACAGGGTATGGGGAGACCCAGTACTTC	CASSFLTGYGETQYF
TRBV11-2	NA	TRBJ1-2	TRBD1	TGTGCCAGCAGTCGACAGGGTGACTATGGCTACACCTTC	CASSRQGDYGYTF
TRBV5-6	NA	TRBJ2-1	NA	TGTGCCAGCAGCTTGGCAGGCTTAGATGAGCAGTTCTTC	CASSLAGLDEQFF
TRBV6-6	NA	TRBJ2-7	TRBD1	TGTGCCAGCAGTTACTCCTGGGACAGTACCTCCTACGAGCAGTACTTC	CASSYSWDSTSYEQYF
TRBV7-2	NA	TRBJ2-1	NA	TGTGCCAGCAGCTCGGGGGTGCGCTACAATGAGCAGTTCTTC	CASSSGVRYNEQFF
TRBV10-2	NA	TRBJ1-4	TRBD1	TGCGCCAGCAGCCTTCTCCAGGGGGGTGAAAAACTGTTTTTT	CASSLLQGGEKLFF